The 20 T cell receptor beta chains in this list originate from one sample, sequenced in a study of T-cell memory formation after mild COVID-19. In TCRdb, the 5' RACE reads were re-called with MiXCR into one record per CDR3 protein. The data contain around 310,000 distinct CDR3 sequences, 20% to 25% of them seen just once; the ten biggest clones take up under 25%. Sequencing was done on a sample of PBMCs or a T cell subset sorted from them (not recorded which). These TCRs come from a man younger than 35 who had mild COVID-19 (a few samples of this study predate the infection). Cell type and time point are not known.

The V call is TRBV7-2, the J call TRBJ1-1; 9 positions agree with TRBD1. There are 16 residues in the CDR3. V gave up 6 bases and J gave up 4 bases; unmatched junction bases: 12. Germline V lookup: CDR1 SGHTA, CDR2 FQGNSA. The CDR3 here is CASRAPGQGSITEAFF. In nucleotides, the CDR3 is TGTGCCAGCAGGGCCCCGGGACAGGGTTCCATCACTGAAGCTTTCTTT.

This clonotype was detected a few times. The V and J genes are TRBV6-2 or TRBV6-3 and TRBJ2-3, with 10 nucleotides matching TRBD2. V was pared by 0 bases and J by 0 bases, with 6 bases of the junction left unmatched. Germline CDR1 reads MNHEY; CDR2 reads SVGEGT. The CDR3 covers 18 residues. CDR3 sequence: CASSYSTSGPLSTDTQYF. The CDR3 DNA is TGTGCCAGCAGTTACTCGACTAGCGGGCCCCTAAGCACAGATACGCAGTATTTT.

There are a few counts of this clonotype. The chain combines TRBV9 with TRBJ2-7, with D perhaps matching TRBD1 (5 bases). The CDR3 sequence is 16 residues long. Trimming cost V 2 bases and J 0 bases, with 15 bases left between them. Germline V lookup: CDR1 SGDLS, CDR2 YYNGEE. Here the CDR3 DNA reads TGTGCCAGCAGCGTCCTGGGCGCAGGGTGCTCCTACGAGCAGTACGTC. This gives the protein CASSVLGAGCSYEQYV.

The sample holds a few counts of this clonotype. The rearrangement uses TRBV7-8 and TRBJ2-1; 8 nucleotides agree with TRBD2. The CDR3 covers 18 residues. Trimming removed 7 bases from V and 3 bases from J; junction bases left unmatched: 17. From germline, CDR1 is SGHVS and CDR2 FQNEAQ. CDR3 coding DNA: TGTGCCAGCAACCCACTTACATCCGGGGGGGCCATCTACAATGAGCAGTTCTTC. Translating gives CASNPLTSGGAIYNEQFF.

This clonotype was seen a handful of times. The gene calls are TRBV12-5 and TRBJ1-3; unclear D gene. The V end lost 6 bases, the J end lost 8 bases, and 8 bases lay between the germline ends. CDR1 is LGHNT, CDR2 FRNRAP, per germline. This CDR3 contains 11 residues. CDR3 loop: CASGLGDTIYF. DNA of the CDR3: TGTGCTAGTGGACTCGGGGACACCATATATTTT.

The CDR3 here is CASSLSRDRSYEQYF. DNA for the CDR3: TGTGCCAGCAGCTTAAGCAGGGACAGGTCGTACGAGCAGTACTTC. The genes are TRBV11-2 and TRBJ2-7; TRBD1 matches 8 bases. The germline V gene has CDR1 SGHAT and CDR2 FQNNGV. With 2 bases clipped from V and 4 bases from J, the junction kept 7 bases outside the gene matches. The CDR3 sequence is 15 residues long.

This chain uses TRBV18 with TRBJ1-2, with D possibly matching TRBD1 (5 bases). Trimming left V 2 bases short and J 3 bases short, with 13 bases between. This CDR3 is 15 amino acids long. Germline V lookup: CDR1 KGHSH, CDR2 LQKENI. The CDR3 sequence: CASSPSQQGDYGYTF. In nucleotides, the CDR3 is TGTGCCAGCTCACCAAGTCAACAAGGGGACTATGGCTACACCTTC.

The V gene is TRBV5-1, the J gene TRBJ2-4, with D maybe TRBD1 (5 bases). Trimming took off 4 bases at V and 5 bases at J, with 19 bases between the two ends. CDR3 length: 16 residues. Germline loops: CDR1 SGHRS, CDR2 YFSETQ. The CDR3 nucleotides read TGCGCCAGCAGCCCCCTTAGTCAGGACAAACAAAACATTCAGTACTTC. Its protein product is CASSPLSQDKQNIQYF.

The rearrangement links TRBV3-1 to TRBJ2-6, with D hard to call. This CDR3 is built from 14 residues. Trimming stripped 4 bases from V and 4 bases from J, with 8 bases between. Per the germline V gene, CDR1 is LGHDT and CDR2 is YNNKEL (reference sequence). The CDR3 protein is CASSRDTGANVLTF. The DNA for the CDR3 is TGTGCCAGCAGCCGCGACACCGGGGCCAACGTCCTGACTTTC.

The sample holds a few counts of this clonotype. The CDR3 coding sequence is TGTGCCAGCAGCCAAGAGGGAGGAAAGAATTCACCCCTCCACTTT. Amino acids: CASSQEGGKNSPLHF. The V gene is TRBV3-1, the J gene TRBJ1-6; D uncertain. CDR3 length equals 15 residues. The V end was cut by 0 bases, the J end by 7 bases, with 10 bases between. Germline V lookup: CDR1 LGHDT, CDR2 YNNKEL (reference sequence).

This clonotype came up once. This chain connects TRBV7-9 to TRBJ1-1, with D unclear. V gave up 5 bases and J gave up 10 bases, with 14 bases separating them. The CDR3 sequence is 12 residues long. Germline assignment: CDR1 SEHNR and CDR2 FQNEAQ (reference sequence). CDR3 in DNA: TGTGCCAGCAGCCCCCTGGCAGATGGAGCTTTCTTT. This translates into CASSPLADGAFF.

This clonotype was found a few times. This chain joins TRBV5-1 and TRBJ2-3, with TRBD1 matching 8 bases. CDR1 and CDR2 from the germline V gene are SGHRS and YFSETQ. The length of the CDR3 is 16 residues. The V gene end was trimmed by 4 bases and the J gene end by 2 bases; junction bases not matched to a gene: 9. In nucleotides, the CDR3 is TGCGCCAGCAGCGCGCCCCGGGACAGGAACACAGATACGCAGTATTTT. Translating it yields CASSAPRDRNTDTQYF.

V and J are TRBV20-1 and TRBJ1-1; a weak D match, TRBD1 (6 bases). Trimming removed 6 bases at V and 0 bases at J, with 14 bases between. CDR1 is DFQATT and CDR2 is SNEGSKA in the germline V gene (reference sequence). CDR3 length: 14 amino acids. In DNA form, the CDR3 reads TGCAGTGCCTACGACCAGGGGATGAACACTGAAGCTTTCTTT. Amino acids: CSAYDQGMNTEAFF.

V is TRBV29-1 and J is TRBJ2-2, with TRBD2 matching over 14 bases. With V trimmed by 3 bases and J by 6 bases, 6 bases remained unmatched. The CDR3 runs to 16 residues. The germline V gene has CDR1 SQVTM and CDR2 ANQGSEA. The chain's CDR3 is CSVDGTSGRRAGELFF. The CDR3 DNA reads as TGCAGCGTTGATGGGACTAGCGGGAGACGCGCCGGGGAGCTGTTTTTT.

This chain uses TRBV27 with TRBJ2-1; TRBD2 is a possible D gene (6 bases). V was shortened by 6 bases and J by 8 bases, with 17 bases between the two germline ends. This CDR3 region has 14 residues. Germline-derived CDR1 and CDR2 are MNHEY and SMNVEV (reference sequence). CDR3 DNA: TGTGCCAGCAGCCTAGCCCCTCCGGGAGATGAGCAGTTCTTC. Its translation: CASSLAPPGDEQFF.

The rearrangement joins TRBV7-2 to TRBJ2-2; D unclear. Per germline, CDR1 SGHTA and CDR2 FQGNSA. This CDR3 region has 17 residues. V gave up 0 bases and J gave up 1 base, with 12 bases separating them. The CDR3 DNA reads TGTGCCAGCAGCTTAGCGCTGGTGGTTCAGAACACCGGGGAGCTGTTTTTT. It is translated as CASSLALVVQNTGELFF. The whole variable domain, filled in from reference TRBV7-2 and TRBJ2-2, reads GAGVSQSPSNKVTEKGKDVELRCDPISGHTALYWYRQSLGQGLEFLIYFQGNSAPDKSGLPSDRFSAERTGGSVSTLTIQRTQQEDSAVYLCASSLALVVQNTGELFFGEGSRLTVL.

The V gene is TRBV7-2, the J gene TRBJ2-5; D may be TRBD2 (6 bases). This CDR3 is built from 13 residues. The germline V gene encodes CDR1 SGHTA and CDR2 FQGNSA. Between the trimmed V and J ends, which lost 0 bases and 8 bases, there was a span of 10 bases. The CDR3 coding sequence is TGTGCCAGCAGCTTAGCTGAGCGGGCAACCCAGTACTTC. Translation: CASSLAERATQYF.

The V call is TRBV2, the J call TRBJ2-1; TRBD2 agrees at 8 bases. There are 15 residues in the CDR3. The trim removed 1 base at V and 4 bases at J, leaving 3 bases unmatched. From germline, CDR1 is SNHLY and CDR2 FYNNEI. In nucleotides, the CDR3 is TGTGCCAGCAGTGAAGTGCGGGGGGAATACAATGAGCAGTTCTTC. It codes for CASSEVRGEYNEQFF.

The rearrangement uses TRBV6-5 and TRBJ2-3, with D perhaps matching TRBD1 or TRBD2 (5 bases each). Germline loops: CDR1 MNHEY, CDR2 SVGAGI. Trimming removed 6 bases at V and 2 bases at J, with 15 bases between. The CDR3 length is 15 residues. For the CDR3, the DNA is TGTGCCAGCAGCCACAGGCAGGGACCCACAGATACGCAGTATTTT. It encodes CASSHRQGPTDTQYF.

This clonotype occurred a few times. The rearrangement joins TRBV5-8 to TRBJ2-2; D may be TRBD1 (5 bases). CDR1 is SGHTS and CDR2 is YDEGEE in the germline V gene. CDR3 length: 14 residues. V dropped 0 bases and J dropped 7 bases, with 10 bases sitting between them. The CDR3 DNA sequence: TGTGCCAGCAGCTTGGGGCAGGGCTTCGGGGAGCTGTTTTTT. Its protein product is CASSLGQGFGELFF.